This record looks at one T cell receptor beta chain sequence and its context. What it binds is unknown. This CDR3 is built from 17 residues. The V gene's germline CDR1 is MNHEY and CDR2 SMNVEV (reference sequence). V was cut by 2 bases and J by 0 bases, with 17 bases left in between. This sample is part of a study of cytomegalovirus exposure and HLA in healthy donors. Findings and caveats of the study: Confirmation in vitro established that three CMV-associated chains were specific for CMV antigens.

Here immunoSEQ multiplex PCR was the method, and the copy in TCRdb shows in-frame clones only, minus some. The table records some 90,000 clones, around 96% of them present only once. The TCR comes from a man in his late teens or twenties in good health and CMV-seronegative. This chain uses TRBV27 with TRBJ2-7; D ambiguous. The specimen sequenced was PBMCs. Written as DNA, the CDR3 is TGTGCCAGCAGTTTAGGATTATGCCAGGCCCGCTCCTACGAGCAGTACGTC. Translation gives CASSLGLCQARSYEQYV.